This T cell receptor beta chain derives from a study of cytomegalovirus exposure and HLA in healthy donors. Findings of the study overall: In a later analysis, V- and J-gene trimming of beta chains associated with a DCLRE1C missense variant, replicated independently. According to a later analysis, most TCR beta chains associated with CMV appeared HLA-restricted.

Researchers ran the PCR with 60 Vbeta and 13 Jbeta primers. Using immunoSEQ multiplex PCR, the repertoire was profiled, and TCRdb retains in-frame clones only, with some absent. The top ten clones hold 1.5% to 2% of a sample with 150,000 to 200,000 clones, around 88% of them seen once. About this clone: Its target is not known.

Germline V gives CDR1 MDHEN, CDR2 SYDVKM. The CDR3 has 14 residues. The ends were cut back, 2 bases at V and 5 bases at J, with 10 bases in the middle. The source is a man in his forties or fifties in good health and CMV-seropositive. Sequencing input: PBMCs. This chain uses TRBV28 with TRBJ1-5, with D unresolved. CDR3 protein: CASSLAAIHQPQHF. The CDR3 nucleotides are TGTGCCAGCAGTTTAGCGGCAATACATCAGCCCCAGCATTTT.